The 13 T cell receptor beta chains below were found in one sample sequenced in a study of T cells in Graves' hyperthyroidism and ophthalmopathy. What was amplified from RNA transcripts were TCR beta CDR3 regions. Carried out on the TCR CDR3, a first-round RT-PCR used the HTBI primer set. TCRdb re-analysed the multiplex PCR reads in MiXCR, keeping a single row per CDR3 protein. The sample has a few hundred thousand distinct CDR3 sequences, roughly a sixth seen once. The specimen was blood. The receptor source for this set is a middle-aged woman with Graves' ophthalmopathy.

The rearrangement uses TRBV6-2 or TRBV6-3 and TRBJ2-3; D gene unclear. V lost 5 bases to trimming and J lost 0 bases, with 9 bases between them. The CDR3 totals 14 residues. The V gene's germline CDR1 is MNHEY and CDR2 SVGEGT. The CDR3 nucleotides read TGTGCCAGCAGTGGGCGTCCAAGCACAGATACGCAGTATTTT. Its translation is CASSGRPSTDTQYF.

This clonotype has more than one count but fewer than ten. The chain recombines TRBV7-9 with TRBJ1-1; 9 nucleotides agree with TRBD1. CDR3 length: 15 amino acids. V shed 5 bases and J 7 bases; nucleotides not matched to a gene: 11. The germline CDR1 and CDR2 sequences are SEHNR and FQNEAQ (reference sequence). This CDR3 is CASSRTQGANIEAFF. In nucleotides, the CDR3 is TGTGCCAGCAGCCGGACACAGGGGGCGAATATTGAAGCTTTCTTT.

The chain recombines TRBV20-1 with TRBJ1-3; D unclear. CDR3 length: 13 amino acids. V dropped 3 bases and J dropped 6 bases, with 12 bases sitting between them. Germline V gives CDR1 DFQATT, CDR2 SNEGSKA (reference sequence). CDR3: CSASDTYQNTIYF. CDR3 coding DNA: TGCAGTGCTAGCGATACCTACCAAAACACCATATATTTT.

This clonotype was recorded at least ten times. The chain joins TRBV6-1 to TRBJ2-3; D perhaps matches TRBD1 (6 bases). V gave up 0 bases and J gave up 6 bases, with 16 bases separating them. Germline values: CDR1 MNHNS, CDR2 SASEGT. The CDR3 spans 16 residues. The CDR3 protein is CASSEAAGRGWDTQYF. CDR3 coding DNA: TGTGCCAGCAGTGAAGCTGCGGGCAGGGGCTGGGATACGCAGTATTTT.

V is TRBV10-2 and J is TRBJ1-2; the D is unclear. The CDR3 covers 15 residues. Germline CDR1 reads WSHSY; CDR2 reads SAAADI. Trimming stripped 6 bases from V and 0 bases from J, with 14 bases between. In DNA, the CDR3 is TGCGCCAGCAGCCCGCGTGAAGGAGCTAACTATGGCTACACCTTC. Its translation is CASSPREGANYGYTF.

This clonotype was observed a handful of times. V is TRBV28 and J is TRBJ1-6; TRBD1 matches 9 bases. Germline CDR1 is MDHEN and CDR2 is SYDVKM. The trim removed 4 bases at V and 9 bases at J, leaving 10 bases unmatched. The CDR3 consists of 16 residues. This chain's CDR3 is CASSSPPTGGGSPLHF. Here the CDR3 DNA reads TGTGCCAGCAGTTCACCCCCGACAGGGGGAGGTTCACCCCTCCACTTT.

This clonotype appeared many times. This chain links TRBV7-2 with TRBJ1-1; TRBD1 aligns across 9 bases. The CDR3 totals 16 residues. The germline V gene has CDR1 SGHTA and CDR2 FQGNSA. Trimming cost V 3 bases and J 4 bases; bases outside gene matches: 9. CDR3 sequence: CASSFHGTGRFTEAFF. CDR3 nucleotide sequence: TGTGCCAGCAGCTTCCACGGGACAGGGCGGTTCACTGAAGCTTTCTTT.

This clonotype was seen repeatedly, ten times or more. The V call is TRBV30, the J call TRBJ1-3; 7 bases are shared with TRBD1. Losses at the gene ends were 2 bases for V and 3 bases for J; bases not matched to a gene: 4. CDR1 and CDR2 from the germline V gene are GTSNPN and SVGIG (reference sequence). There are 14 residues in the CDR3. The CDR3 sequence is CAWSTTGVGNTIYF. As DNA, the CDR3 is TGTGCCTGGAGTACCACAGGGGTTGGAAACACCATATATTTT.

This clonotype was recorded many times. V and J are TRBV12-3 or TRBV12-4 and TRBJ1-1, with 8 positions matching TRBD1. With 5 bases clipped from V and 11 bases from J, the junction kept 10 bases outside the gene matches. The CDR3 spans 13 residues. The CDR3 spells CASSQRQGWAAFF. The CDR3 DNA sequence: TGTGCCAGCAGTCAACGACAGGGGTGGGCGGCTTTCTTT.

This rearrangement joins TRBV10-3 to TRBJ1-6; weak D call: TRBD1 (6 bases). V was pared by 0 bases and J by 7 bases, with 13 bases between. The germline CDR1 and CDR2 sequences are ENHRY and SYGVKD. The CDR3 is 16 amino acids. CDR3 protein: CAISESMVGGNSPLHF. CDR3 sequence (DNA): TGTGCCATCAGTGAGTCGATGGTAGGGGGGAATTCACCCCTCCACTTT.

This clonotype has a handful of counts. The chain uses TRBV30 and TRBJ1-2; a possible D gene is TRBD1 (6 bases). This CDR3 is 13 amino acids long. Trimming stripped 0 bases from V and 3 bases from J, with 8 bases between. The germline gives CDR1 GTSNPN, CDR2 SVGIG (reference sequence). CDR3 sequence: CAWSVGGDYGYTF. The CDR3 DNA sequence: TGTGCCTGGAGTGTAGGGGGGGACTATGGCTACACCTTC.

Many counts were recorded for this clonotype. The V and J genes are TRBV12-3 or TRBV12-4 and TRBJ1-4; no clear D gene. This CDR3 contains 15 residues. V was pared by 6 bases and J by 0 bases, with 11 bases between. In DNA form, the CDR3 reads TGTGCCAGCAGCCCTCAGCTTGCAACTAATGAAAAACTGTTTTTT. Translated, it gives CASSPQLATNEKLFF.

The chain employs TRBV7-6 and TRBJ1-1, with D perhaps matching TRBD1 (6 bases). The V gene lost 2 bases and the J gene lost 7 bases, with 17 bases spanning the gap. The CDR3 has 15 residues. Germline CDR1 reads SGHVS; CDR2 reads FNYEAQ. CDR3 in amino acids: CASSLKAGTSFEAFF. The DNA of the CDR3 is TGTGCCAGCAGCTTAAAAGCCGGGACATCCTTTGAAGCTTTCTTT.